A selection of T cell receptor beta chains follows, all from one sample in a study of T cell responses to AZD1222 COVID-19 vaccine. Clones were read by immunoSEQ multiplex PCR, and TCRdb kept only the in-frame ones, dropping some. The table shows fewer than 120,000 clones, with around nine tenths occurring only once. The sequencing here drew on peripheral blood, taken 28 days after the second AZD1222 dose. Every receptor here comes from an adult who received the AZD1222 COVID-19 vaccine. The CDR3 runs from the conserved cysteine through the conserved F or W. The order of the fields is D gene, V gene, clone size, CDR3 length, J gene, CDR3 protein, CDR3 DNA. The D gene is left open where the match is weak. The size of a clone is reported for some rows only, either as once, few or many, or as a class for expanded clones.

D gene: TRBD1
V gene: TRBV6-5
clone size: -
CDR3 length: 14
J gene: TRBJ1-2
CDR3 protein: CASSYTDREYGYTF
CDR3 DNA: TGTGCCAGCAGTTACACGGACAGGGAATATGGCTACACCTTC

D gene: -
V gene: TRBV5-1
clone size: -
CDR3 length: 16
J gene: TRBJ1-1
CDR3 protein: CASSLGLDRSNTEAFF
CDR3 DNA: TGCGCCAGCAGCTTGGGTCTTGACAGGTCCAACACTGAAGCTTTCTTT

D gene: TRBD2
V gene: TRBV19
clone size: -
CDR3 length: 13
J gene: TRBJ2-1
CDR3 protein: CASSSSGSNEQFF
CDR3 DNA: TGTGCCAGTAGCTCAAGCGGGAGCAATGAGCAGTTCTTC

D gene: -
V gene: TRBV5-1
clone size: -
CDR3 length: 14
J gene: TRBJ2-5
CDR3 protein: CASSSTAIQETQYF
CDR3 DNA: TGCGCCAGCAGCTCAACAGCGATACAAGAGACCCAGTACTTC

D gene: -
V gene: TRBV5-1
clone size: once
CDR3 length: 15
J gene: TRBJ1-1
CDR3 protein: CASSSLRGLNTEAFF
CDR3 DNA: TGCGCCAGCAGCTCCCTCCGGGGCCTAAACACTGAAGCTTTCTTT

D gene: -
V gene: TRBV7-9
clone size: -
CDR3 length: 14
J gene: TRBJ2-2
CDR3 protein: CASSPRGGTGELFF
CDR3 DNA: TGTGCCAGCAGCCCGAGGGGTGGCACCGGGGAGCTGTTTTTT

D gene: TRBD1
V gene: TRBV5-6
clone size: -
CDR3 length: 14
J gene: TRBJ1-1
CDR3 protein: CASRGTGEYTEAFF
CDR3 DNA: TGTGCCAGCAGGGGGACAGGGGAGTACACTGAAGCTTTCTTT

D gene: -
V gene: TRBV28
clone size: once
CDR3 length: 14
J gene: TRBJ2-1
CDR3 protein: CASSAGTSYNEQFF
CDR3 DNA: TGTGCCAGCAGCGCGGGGACTTCCTACAATGAGCAGTTCTTC

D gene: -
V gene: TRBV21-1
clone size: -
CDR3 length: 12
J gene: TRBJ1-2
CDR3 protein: CASSKDKDGYTF
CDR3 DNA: TGTGCCAGCAGCAAAGATAAGGATGGCTACACCTTC

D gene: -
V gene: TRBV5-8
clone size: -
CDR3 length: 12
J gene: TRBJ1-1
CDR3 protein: CASSLVGSEAFF
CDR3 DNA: TGTGCCAGCAGCTTGGTAGGAAGCGAAGCTTTCTTT

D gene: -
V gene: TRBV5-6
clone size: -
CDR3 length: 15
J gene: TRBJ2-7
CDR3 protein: CASSRASDHTNEQYF
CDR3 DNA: TGTGCCAGCAGCCGGGCATCGGACCACACCAACGAGCAGTACTTC

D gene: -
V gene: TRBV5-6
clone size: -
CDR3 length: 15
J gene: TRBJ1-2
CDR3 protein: CASSLDLGGVNGYTF
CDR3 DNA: TGTGCCAGCAGCTTGGACCTGGGCGGGGTGAATGGCTACACCTTC

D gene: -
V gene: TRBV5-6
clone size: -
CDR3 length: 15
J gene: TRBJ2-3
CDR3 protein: CASSLSGGNTDTQYF
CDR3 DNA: TGTGCCAGCAGCTTGTCTGGCGGGAACACAGATACGCAGTATTTT

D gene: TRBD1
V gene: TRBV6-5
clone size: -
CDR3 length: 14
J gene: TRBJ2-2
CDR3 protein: CASSKTGITGELFF
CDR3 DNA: TGTGCCAGCAGTAAGACAGGGATCACCGGGGAGCTGTTTTTT

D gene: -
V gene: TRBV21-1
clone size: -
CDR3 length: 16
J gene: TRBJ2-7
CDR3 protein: CASSREAGEVSYEQYF
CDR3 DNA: TGTGCCAGCAGCAGAGAAGCGGGAGAAGTATCCTACGAGCAGTACTTC

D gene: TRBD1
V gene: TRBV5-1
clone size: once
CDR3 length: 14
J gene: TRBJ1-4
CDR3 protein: CASRPGTGHEKLFF
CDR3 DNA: TGCGCCAGCAGGCCCGGGACAGGACATGAAAAACTGTTTTTT

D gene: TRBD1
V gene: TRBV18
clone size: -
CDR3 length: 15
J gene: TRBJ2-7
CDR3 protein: CASSLRQGSSYEQYF
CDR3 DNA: TGTGCCAGCTCACTACGACAGGGGAGCTCCTACGAGCAGTACTTC

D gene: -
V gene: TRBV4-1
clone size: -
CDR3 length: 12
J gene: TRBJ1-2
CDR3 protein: CASSQVGYGYTF
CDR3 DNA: TGCGCCAGCAGCCAAGTCGGATATGGCTACACCTTC

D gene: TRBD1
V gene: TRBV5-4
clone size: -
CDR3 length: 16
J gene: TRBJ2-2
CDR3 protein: CASSVTGASNTGELFF
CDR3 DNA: TGTGCCAGCAGCGTGACAGGGGCATCGAACACCGGGGAGCTGTTTTTT

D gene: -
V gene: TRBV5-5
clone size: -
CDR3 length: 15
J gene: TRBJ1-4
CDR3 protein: CASSPQYATNEKLFF
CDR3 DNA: TGTGCCAGCAGTCCACAATATGCAACTAATGAAAAACTGTTTTTT

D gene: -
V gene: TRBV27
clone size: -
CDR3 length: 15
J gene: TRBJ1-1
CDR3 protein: CASSFRVVANTEAFF
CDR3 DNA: TGTGCCAGCAGTTTCCGAGTAGTCGCGAACACTGAAGCTTTCTTT

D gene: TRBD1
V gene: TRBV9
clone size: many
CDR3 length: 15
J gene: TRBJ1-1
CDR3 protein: CASSVGEGASTEAFF
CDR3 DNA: TGTGCCAGCAGCGTAGGAGAGGGGGCCAGTACTGAAGCTTTCTTT

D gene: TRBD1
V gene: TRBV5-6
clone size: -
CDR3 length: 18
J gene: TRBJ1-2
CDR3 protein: CASSLTDRVIEFRYGYTF
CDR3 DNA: TGTGCCAGCAGCCTAACGGACAGGGTGATCGAGTTCCGTTATGGCTACACCTTC

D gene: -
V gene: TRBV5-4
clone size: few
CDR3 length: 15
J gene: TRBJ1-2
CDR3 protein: CASSPPGHRGRGYTF
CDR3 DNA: TGTGCCAGCAGCCCACCGGGACACAGAGGACGTGGCTACACCTTC

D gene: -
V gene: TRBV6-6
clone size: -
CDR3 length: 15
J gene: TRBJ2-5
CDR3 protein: CASNPGAGAKETQYF
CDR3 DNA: TGTGCCAGCAATCCTGGGGCGGGGGCTAAAGAGACCCAGTACTTC

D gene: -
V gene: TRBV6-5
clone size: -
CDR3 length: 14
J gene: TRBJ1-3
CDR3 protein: CASSNRPGGNTIYF
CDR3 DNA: TGTGCCAGCAGTAACAGGCCGGGTGGAAACACCATATATTTT

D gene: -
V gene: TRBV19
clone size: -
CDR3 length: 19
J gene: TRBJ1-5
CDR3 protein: CASSPHPYSLRQENQPQHF
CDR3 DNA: TGTGCCAGTAGCCCTCATCCATATTCCCTGCGACAGGAAAATCAGCCCCAGCATTTT

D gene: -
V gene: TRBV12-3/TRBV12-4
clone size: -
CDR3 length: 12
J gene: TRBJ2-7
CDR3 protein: CASSRASREQYF
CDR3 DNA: TGTGCCAGCAGCCGTGCCTCTCGGGAGCAGTACTTC

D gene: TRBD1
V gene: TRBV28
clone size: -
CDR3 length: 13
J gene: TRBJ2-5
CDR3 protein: CASSHRGRETQYF
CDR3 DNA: TGTGCCAGCAGTCACAGGGGGCGGGAGACCCAGTACTTC

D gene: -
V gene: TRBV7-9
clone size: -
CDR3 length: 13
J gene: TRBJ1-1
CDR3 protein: CASSLEAGGEAFF
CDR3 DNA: TGTGCCAGCAGCTTAGAGGCCGGAGGTGAAGCTTTCTTT

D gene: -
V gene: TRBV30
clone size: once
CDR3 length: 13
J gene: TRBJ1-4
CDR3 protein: CAWSTSPGEKLFF
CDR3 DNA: TGTGCCTGGAGTACGAGCCCAGGAGAAAAACTGTTTTTT

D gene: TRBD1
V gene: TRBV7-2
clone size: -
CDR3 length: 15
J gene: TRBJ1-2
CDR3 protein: CASSRQGVGVYGYTF
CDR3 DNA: TGTGCCAGCAGTCGACAGGGAGTCGGGGTCTATGGCTACACCTTC

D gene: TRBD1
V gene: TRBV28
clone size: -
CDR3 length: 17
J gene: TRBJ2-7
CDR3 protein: CASSLNSPGTGFYEQYF
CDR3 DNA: TGTGCCAGCAGTTTAAACTCCCCCGGGACAGGGTTCTACGAGCAGTACTTC

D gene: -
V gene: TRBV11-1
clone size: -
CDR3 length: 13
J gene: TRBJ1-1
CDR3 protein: CASGSAGYGEAFF
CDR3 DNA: TGTGCCAGCGGTAGTGCGGGGTATGGTGAAGCTTTCTTT

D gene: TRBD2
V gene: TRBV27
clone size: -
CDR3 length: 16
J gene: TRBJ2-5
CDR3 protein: CASSLWGLAGEETQYF
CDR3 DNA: TGTGCCAGCAGTTTATGGGGACTAGCGGGAGAGGAGACCCAGTACTTC

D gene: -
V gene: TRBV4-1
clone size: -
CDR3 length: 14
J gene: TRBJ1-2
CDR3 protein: CASSQDKGYYGYTF
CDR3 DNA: TGCGCCAGCAGCCAAGATAAGGGTTACTATGGCTACACCTTC

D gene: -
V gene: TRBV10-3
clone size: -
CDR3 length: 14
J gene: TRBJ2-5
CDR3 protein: CAISAGLTTETQYF
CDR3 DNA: TGTGCCATCAGTGCGGGACTGACTACGGAGACCCAGTACTTC

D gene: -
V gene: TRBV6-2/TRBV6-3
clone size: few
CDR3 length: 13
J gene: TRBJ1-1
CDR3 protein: CASSQVVYTEAFF
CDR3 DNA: TGTGCCAGCAGTCAGGTTGTTTACACTGAAGCTTTCTTT

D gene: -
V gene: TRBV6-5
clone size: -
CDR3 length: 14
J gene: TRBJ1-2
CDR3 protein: CASSYQGSGYGYTF
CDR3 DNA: TGTGCCAGCAGTTATCAGGGGTCGGGGTATGGCTACACCTTC

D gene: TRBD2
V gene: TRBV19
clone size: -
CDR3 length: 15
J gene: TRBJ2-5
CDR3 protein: CASSIGLAGQETQYF
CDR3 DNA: TGTGCCAGTAGTATAGGGCTAGCGGGACAAGAGACCCAGTACTTC

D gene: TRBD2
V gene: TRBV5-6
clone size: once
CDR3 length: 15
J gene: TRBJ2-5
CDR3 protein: CASSLVVAGGETQYF
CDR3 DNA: TGTGCCAGCAGCTTGGTGGTAGCGGGAGGGGAGACCCAGTACTTC

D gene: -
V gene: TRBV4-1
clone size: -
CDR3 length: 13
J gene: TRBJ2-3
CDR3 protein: CASSRLPRGTQYF
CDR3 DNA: TGCGCCAGCAGCCGCCTTCCCCGCGGGACGCAGTATTTT

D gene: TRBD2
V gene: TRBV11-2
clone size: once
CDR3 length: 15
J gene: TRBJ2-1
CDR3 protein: CASSSGLAGFFGQFF
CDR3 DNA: TGTGCCAGCAGCTCGGGACTAGCGGGGTTCTTTGGGCAGTTCTTC

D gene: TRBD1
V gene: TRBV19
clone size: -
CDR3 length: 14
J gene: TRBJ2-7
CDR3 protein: CASKGGTGGYEQYF
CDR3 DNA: TGTGCCAGTAAAGGGGGGACAGGGGGTTACGAGCAGTACTTC

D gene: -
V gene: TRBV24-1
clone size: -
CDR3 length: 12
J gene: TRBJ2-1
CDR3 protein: CATSDRAGEQFF
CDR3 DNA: TGTGCCACCAGTGACAGGGCAGGTGAGCAGTTCTTC

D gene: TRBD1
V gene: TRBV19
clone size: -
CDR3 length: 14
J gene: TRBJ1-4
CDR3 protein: CASRRQGMKEKLFF
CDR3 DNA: TGTGCCAGTAGAAGACAGGGGATGAAAGAAAAACTGTTTTTT

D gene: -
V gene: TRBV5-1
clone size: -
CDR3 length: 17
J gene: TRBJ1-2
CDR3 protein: CASSLDPDSTQNYGYTF
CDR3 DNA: TGCGCCAGCAGCTTGGATCCAGACAGCACCCAGAACTATGGCTACACCTTC

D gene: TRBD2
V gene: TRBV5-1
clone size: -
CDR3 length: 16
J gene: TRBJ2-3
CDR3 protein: CASSLLAGVGSDTQYF
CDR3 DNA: TGCGCCAGCAGCTTACTAGCGGGAGTAGGGTCAGATACGCAGTATTTT

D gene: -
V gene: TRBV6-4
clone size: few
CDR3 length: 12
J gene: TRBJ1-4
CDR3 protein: CASSDSGGKLFF
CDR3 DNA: TGTGCCAGCAGTGACTCTGGGGGAAAACTGTTTTTT

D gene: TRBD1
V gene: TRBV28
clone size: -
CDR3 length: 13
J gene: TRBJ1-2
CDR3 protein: CASSFGTEYGYTF
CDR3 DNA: TGTGCCAGCAGTTTCGGGACAGAGTATGGCTACACCTTC

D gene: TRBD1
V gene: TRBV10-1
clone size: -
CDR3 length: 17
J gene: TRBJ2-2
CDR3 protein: CASSSGTGVENTGELFF
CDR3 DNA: TGCGCCAGCAGTTCCGGGACAGGGGTGGAAAACACCGGGGAGCTGTTTTTT

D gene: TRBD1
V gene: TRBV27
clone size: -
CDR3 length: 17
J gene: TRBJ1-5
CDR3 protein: CASSLTPDRGSNQPQHF
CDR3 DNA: TGTGCCAGCAGTTTGACCCCCGACAGGGGAAGCAATCAGCCCCAGCATTTT

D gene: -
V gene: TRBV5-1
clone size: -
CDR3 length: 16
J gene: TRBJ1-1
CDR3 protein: CASSLAGKGRLAEAFF
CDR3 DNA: TGCGCCAGCAGCTTGGCCGGAAAAGGGAGATTGGCTGAAGCTTTCTTT